Detailed here is one T cell receptor beta chain. The antigen is not known. These data come from a study of cytotoxic CD8 clonotypes in ibrutinib-treated CLL. Sequencing was performed with immunoSEQ multiplex PCR; in TCRdb, only in-frame clones are kept and a portion is missing. The sample gives 130,000 or so clones, 79% of which show up once; 9.5% to 15% is in the top ten. Germline CDR1 SGDLS, CDR2 YYNGEE. Between the trimmed V and J ends, which lost 3 bases and 2 bases, there was a span of 12 bases. This CDR3 has 14 amino acids. Study-level points and caveats: Clonality showed a rise at ibrutinib response that reversed toward baseline at progression.

The chain joins TRBV9 to TRBJ2-7; possible D gene TRBD2, 6 bases. This clonotype originated in a human donor with chronic lymphocytic leukemia. Sequences were derived from PBMCs, sampled after 12 months of ibrutinib treatment. CDR3 bases: TGTGCCAGCAGCGGGCGGGACGGGACCTACGAGCAGTACTTC. Residues: CASSGRDGTYEQYF.